The TCR beta chain described here comes from a study of T cells in women clearing cervical HPV infection. V was pared by 6 bases and J by 5 bases, with 4 bases of the junction left unmatched. The CDR3 extends over 14 amino acids. In germline, CDR1 is MRHNA, CDR2 SNTAGT. Points on this clone: Its target is unknown. The read terminates 3 residues ahead of where the CDR3 ends, so the germline J gene completes it.

Average input was roughly 1,200 ng genomic DNA for immunoSEQ TCR beta CDR3 amplification. This table comes from immunoSEQ multiplex PCR, and its TCRdb copy is limited to in-frame clones, with some not included. The sample's table shows tens of thousands of clones. Study-wide results and caveats: TRBV6-7 abundance was lower in cases than controls (around 0.1% versus 0.15%).

The chain has TRBV6-4 and TRBJ2-1, with TRBD1 matching over 10 bases. The sequenced sample was blood buffy coat. This clonotype was obtained from a woman between 18 and 75 years old with a cervical HPV16 infection that either progressed to CIN3+ or cleared (not recorded which). The sequenced CDR3 bases are TGTGCCAGCAGCGTGGGACAGGGGAACAATGAG. As protein: CASSVGQGNNE. The full CDR3 sequence reads CASSVGQGNNEQFF.